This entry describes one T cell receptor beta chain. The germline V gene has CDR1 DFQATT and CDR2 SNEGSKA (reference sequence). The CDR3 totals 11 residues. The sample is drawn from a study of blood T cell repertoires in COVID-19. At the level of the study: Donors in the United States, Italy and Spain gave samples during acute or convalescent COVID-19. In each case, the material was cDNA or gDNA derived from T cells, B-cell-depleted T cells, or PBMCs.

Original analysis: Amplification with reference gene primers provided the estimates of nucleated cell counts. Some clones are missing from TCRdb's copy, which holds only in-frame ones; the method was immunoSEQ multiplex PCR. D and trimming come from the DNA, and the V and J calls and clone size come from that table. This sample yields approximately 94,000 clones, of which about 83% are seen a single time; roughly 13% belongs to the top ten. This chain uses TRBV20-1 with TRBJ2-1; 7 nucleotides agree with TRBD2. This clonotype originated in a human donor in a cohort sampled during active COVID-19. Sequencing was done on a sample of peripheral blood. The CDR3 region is CRGGAGTEQFF. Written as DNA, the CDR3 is TGCAGGGGAGGAGCGGGAACTGAGCAGTTCTTC.